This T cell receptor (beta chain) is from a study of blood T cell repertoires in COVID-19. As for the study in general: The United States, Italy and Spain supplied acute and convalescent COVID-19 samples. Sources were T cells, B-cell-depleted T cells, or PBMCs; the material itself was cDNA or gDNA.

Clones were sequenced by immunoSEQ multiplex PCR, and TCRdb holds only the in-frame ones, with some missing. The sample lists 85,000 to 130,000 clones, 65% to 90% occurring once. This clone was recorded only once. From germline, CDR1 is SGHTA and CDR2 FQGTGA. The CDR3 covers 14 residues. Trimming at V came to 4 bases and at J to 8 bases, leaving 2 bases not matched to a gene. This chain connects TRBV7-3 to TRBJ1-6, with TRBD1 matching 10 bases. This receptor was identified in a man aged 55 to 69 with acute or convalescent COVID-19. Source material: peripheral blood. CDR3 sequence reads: CASSWTGGDSPLHF. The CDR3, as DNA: TGTGCCAGCAGCTGGACAGGGGGAGATTCACCCCTCCACTTT.